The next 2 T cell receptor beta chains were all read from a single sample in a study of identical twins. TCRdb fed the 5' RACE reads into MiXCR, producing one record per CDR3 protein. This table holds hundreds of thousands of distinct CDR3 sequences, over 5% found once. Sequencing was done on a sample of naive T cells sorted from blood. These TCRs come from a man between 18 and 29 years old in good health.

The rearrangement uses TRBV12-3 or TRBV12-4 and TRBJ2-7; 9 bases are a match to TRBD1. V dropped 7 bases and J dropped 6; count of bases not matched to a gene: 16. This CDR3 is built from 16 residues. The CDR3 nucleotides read TGTGCCAGCACCACAACCCCGGGACAGGGCTTTTCCGAGCAGTACTTC. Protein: CASTTTPGQGFSEQYF.

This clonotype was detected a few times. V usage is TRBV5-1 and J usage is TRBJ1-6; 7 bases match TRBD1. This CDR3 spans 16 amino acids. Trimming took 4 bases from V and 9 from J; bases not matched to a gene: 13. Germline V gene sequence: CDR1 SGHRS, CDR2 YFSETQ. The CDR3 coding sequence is TGCGCCAGCAGCAAGGGGACAGCTCCATCGGGTTCACCCCTCCACTTT. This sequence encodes CASSKGTAPSGSPLHF.